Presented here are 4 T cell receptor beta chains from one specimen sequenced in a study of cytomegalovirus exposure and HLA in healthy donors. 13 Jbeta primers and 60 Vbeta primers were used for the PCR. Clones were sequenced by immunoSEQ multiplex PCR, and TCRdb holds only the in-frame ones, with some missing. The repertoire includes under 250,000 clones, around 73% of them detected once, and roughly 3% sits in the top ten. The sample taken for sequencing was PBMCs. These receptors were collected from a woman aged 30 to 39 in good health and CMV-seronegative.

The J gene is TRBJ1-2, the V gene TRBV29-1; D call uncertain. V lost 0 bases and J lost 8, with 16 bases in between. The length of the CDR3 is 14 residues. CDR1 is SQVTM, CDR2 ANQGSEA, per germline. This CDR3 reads CSVEDPVVLHGYTF. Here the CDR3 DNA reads TGCAGCGTTGAAGATCCGGTCGTATTGCACGGCTACACCTTC. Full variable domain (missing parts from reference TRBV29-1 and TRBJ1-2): SAVISQKPSRDICQRGTSLTIQCQVDSQVTMMFWYRQQPGQSLTLIATANQGSEATYESGFVIDKFPISRPNLTFSTLTVSNMSPEDSSIYLCSVEDPVVLHGYTFGSGTRLTVV.

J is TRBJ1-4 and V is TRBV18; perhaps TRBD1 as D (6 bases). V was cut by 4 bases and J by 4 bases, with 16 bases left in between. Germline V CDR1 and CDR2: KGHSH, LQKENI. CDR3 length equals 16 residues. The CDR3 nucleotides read TGTGCCAGCTCACAAGCACAGGGACCTTTTAATGAAAAACTGTTTTTT. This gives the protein CASSQAQGPFNEKLFF.

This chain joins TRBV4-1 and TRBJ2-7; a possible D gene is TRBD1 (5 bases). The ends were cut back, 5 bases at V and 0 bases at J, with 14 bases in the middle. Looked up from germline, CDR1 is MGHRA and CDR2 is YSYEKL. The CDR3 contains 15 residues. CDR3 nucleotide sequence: TGCGCCAGCAGCTTCGACAGAGTGCCCTCCTACGAGCAGTACTTC. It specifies CASSFDRVPSYEQYF.

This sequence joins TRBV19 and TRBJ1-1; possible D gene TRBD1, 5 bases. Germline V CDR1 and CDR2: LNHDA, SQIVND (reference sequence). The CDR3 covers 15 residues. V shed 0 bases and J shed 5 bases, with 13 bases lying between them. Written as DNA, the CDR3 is TGTGCCAGTAGTATAGATCTGTGGGGGGAGACTGAAGCTTTCTTT. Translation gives CASSIDLWGETEAFF. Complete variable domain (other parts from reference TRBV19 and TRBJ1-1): DGGITQSPKYLFRKEGQNVTLSCEQNLNHDAMYWYRQDPGQGLRLIYYSQIVNDFQKGDIAEGYSVSREKKESFPLTVTSAQKNPTAFYLCASSIDLWGETEAFFGQGTRLTVV.